A selection of T cell receptor beta chains follows, all from one sample in a study of beta chain features in type 1 diabetes. Only in-frame clones appear in the TCRdb table, and some are missing; sequencing was by immunoSEQ multiplex PCR. The profile shows some 120,000 clones, around 16% of them singletons. The sample comprised central memory CD4+ T cells from blood. These receptors came from a man younger than 35 with type 1 diabetes. The CDR3 runs from the conserved cysteine through the conserved F or W. The D gene is left open where the match is weak. The size of a clone is reported for some rows only, either as once, few or many, or as a class for expanded clones.

d_call: TRBD1; clone_size: many; j_call: TRBJ1-2; v_call: TRBV2; cdr3_nt: TGTGCCAGCAGGCCGGGACAGAAGAATGGCTACACCTTC; cdr3_aa: CASRPGQKNGYTF
d_call: TRBD2; clone_size: many; j_call: TRBJ2-1; v_call: TRBV10-1; cdr3_nt: TGCGCCAGCAGTGGAACTAGCGGGAGGAAATTCTTC; cdr3_aa: CASSGTSGRKFF
d_call: .; clone_size: .; j_call: TRBJ2-7; v_call: TRBV23-1; cdr3_nt: TGCGCCAGCAGTCATAGCGAGAGGTACGAGCAGTACTTC; cdr3_aa: CASSHSERYEQYF
d_call: TRBD2; clone_size: few; j_call: TRBJ2-5; v_call: TRBV4-3; cdr3_nt: TGCGCCAGCAGCCAAGCGCTAGCGGGAGGTATAGAGACCCAGTACTTC; cdr3_aa: CASSQALAGGIETQYF
d_call: .; clone_size: few; j_call: TRBJ1-2; v_call: TRBV2; cdr3_nt: TGTGCCGGTCGAAGGGACGGGATCTATGGCTACACCTTC; cdr3_aa: CAGRRDGIYGYTF
d_call: .; clone_size: few; j_call: TRBJ2-3; v_call: TRBV5-1; cdr3_nt: TGCGCCAGCAGCTTTGGCGGGACTCCAAGCACAGATACGCAGTATTTT; cdr3_aa: CASSFGGTPSTDTQYF
d_call: TRBD1; clone_size: few; j_call: TRBJ2-5; v_call: TRBV5-4; cdr3_nt: TGTGCCAGCAGCGTACAGGGGGACGTTGAGACCCAGTACTTC; cdr3_aa: CASSVQGDVETQYF
d_call: TRBD1; clone_size: few; j_call: TRBJ2-7; v_call: TRBV28; cdr3_nt: TGTGCCAGCAGTTCCCGGGACAGGGGTGAAGAGCAGTACTTC; cdr3_aa: CASSSRDRGEEQYF
d_call: .; clone_size: many; j_call: TRBJ1-1; v_call: TRBV12-2; cdr3_nt: TGTGCAAGTCGCTCATTTGGAGGCGCTGAAGCTTTCTTT; cdr3_aa: CASRSFGGAEAFF
d_call: .; clone_size: .; j_call: TRBJ1-4; v_call: TRBV30; cdr3_nt: TGTGCCTGGAGTGGCCAGCCTAATGAAAAACTGTTTTTT; cdr3_aa: CAWSGQPNEKLFF
d_call: .; clone_size: few; j_call: TRBJ1-2; v_call: TRBV4-2; cdr3_nt: TGTGCCAGCAGCCAAGAGGTCGGACCCTATGGCTACACCTTC; cdr3_aa: CASSQEVGPYGYTF
d_call: .; clone_size: few; j_call: TRBJ2-5; v_call: TRBV7-3; cdr3_nt: TGTGCCAGCAGCTTAACAGCGGACCAAGAGACCCAGTACTTC; cdr3_aa: CASSLTADQETQYF
d_call: .; clone_size: .; j_call: TRBJ1-1; v_call: TRBV18; cdr3_nt: TGTGCCAGCTCACCAAACGGCAGGGACCCTGAAGCTTTCTTT; cdr3_aa: CASSPNGRDPEAFF
d_call: .; clone_size: .; j_call: TRBJ2-2; v_call: TRBV30; cdr3_nt: TGTGCCTGGAGTTCTACAGGGAACACCGGGGAGCTGTTTTTT; cdr3_aa: CAWSSTGNTGELFF
d_call: .; clone_size: .; j_call: TRBJ2-2; v_call: TRBV29-1; cdr3_nt: TGCAGCGTCGGGGGAGAGGGGAACACCGGGGAGCTGTTTTTT; cdr3_aa: CSVGGEGNTGELFF
d_call: .; clone_size: .; j_call: TRBJ1-2; v_call: TRBV15; cdr3_nt: TGTGCCACCAGCAGAGATGGGGGGGGCAACTATGGCTACACCTTC; cdr3_aa: CATSRDGGGNYGYTF
d_call: TRBD1; clone_size: .; j_call: TRBJ1-5; v_call: TRBV30; cdr3_nt: TGTGCCTGGAGTGTGGGGACAGGGGGCGCGAGGGGCAATCAGCCCCAGCATTTT; cdr3_aa: CAWSVGTGGARGNQPQHF
d_call: TRBD1; clone_size: .; j_call: TRBJ1-2; v_call: TRBV14; cdr3_nt: TGTGCCAGCTCTCTAAGACGGGACAGTTTGCGGACCTATGGCTACACCTTC; cdr3_aa: CASSLRRDSLRTYGYTF
d_call: .; clone_size: few; j_call: TRBJ1-2; v_call: TRBV30; cdr3_nt: TGTGCCTGGAGTGCGAAAGGGACCTATGGCTACACCTTC; cdr3_aa: CAWSAKGTYGYTF
d_call: .; clone_size: few; j_call: TRBJ2-4; v_call: TRBV2; cdr3_nt: TGTGCCAGCAGTTTCCGGGACACCCGGAACATTCAGTACTTC; cdr3_aa: CASSFRDTRNIQYF
d_call: .; clone_size: .; j_call: TRBJ2-2; v_call: TRBV6-6; cdr3_nt: TGTGCCAGCACCCGGGACGGGGAGCTGTTTTTT; cdr3_aa: CASTRDGELFF
d_call: TRBD2; clone_size: few; j_call: TRBJ2-5; v_call: TRBV6-5; cdr3_nt: TGTGCCAGCAGGTCGGGCGGGGGAAAGACCCAGTACTTC; cdr3_aa: CASRSGGGKTQYF
d_call: TRBD1; clone_size: .; j_call: TRBJ1-5; v_call: TRBV7-8; cdr3_nt: TGTGCCAGCAGCTTAAGGACAGGGGGCAGGAATCAGCCCCAGCATTTT; cdr3_aa: CASSLRTGGRNQPQHF
d_call: TRBD2; clone_size: .; j_call: TRBJ2-3; v_call: TRBV7-9; cdr3_nt: TGTGCCAGCCCTCTAGCGGGATCGGGAGGGCCGCCAGATACGCAGTATTTT; cdr3_aa: CASPLAGSGGPPDTQYF
d_call: .; clone_size: .; j_call: TRBJ2-7; v_call: TRBV13; cdr3_nt: TGTGCCAGCAGCTTAGACCGGGACGGAGCCTACGAGCAGTACTTC; cdr3_aa: CASSLDRDGAYEQYF
d_call: TRBD1; clone_size: .; j_call: TRBJ2-3; v_call: TRBV27; cdr3_nt: TGTGCCAGTCTGGGACAGGGAGGGAAAGATACGCAGTATTTT; cdr3_aa: CASLGQGGKDTQYF
d_call: .; clone_size: .; j_call: TRBJ1-1; v_call: TRBV5-1; cdr3_nt: TGCGCCAGCAGCCCGTACGAGAACACTGAAGCTTTCTTT; cdr3_aa: CASSPYENTEAFF
d_call: .; clone_size: .; j_call: TRBJ2-1; v_call: TRBV6-1; cdr3_nt: TGTGCCAGCAGTGAATCCTGGGGGACCTACAATGAGCAGTTCTTC; cdr3_aa: CASSESWGTYNEQFF
d_call: .; clone_size: .; j_call: TRBJ2-2; v_call: TRBV5-1; cdr3_nt: TGCGCCAGCAGCCCAAGGACTAACACCGGGGAGCTGTTTTTT; cdr3_aa: CASSPRTNTGELFF
d_call: .; clone_size: .; j_call: TRBJ1-2; v_call: TRBV2; cdr3_nt: TGTGCCAGCAGTGAAGCGCTTCGGACAGTTGTTAACTGTGGCTACACCTTC; cdr3_aa: CASSEALRTVVNCGYTF
d_call: .; clone_size: few; j_call: TRBJ2-4; v_call: TRBV19; cdr3_nt: TGTGCCAGCTCCCCATCAAGGGCCAAAAACATTCAGTACTTC; cdr3_aa: CASSPSRAKNIQYF
d_call: TRBD1; clone_size: .; j_call: TRBJ2-7; v_call: TRBV25-1; cdr3_nt: TGTGCCAGCAGTGAATCGACAGGGTACGAGCAGTACTTC; cdr3_aa: CASSESTGYEQYF
d_call: TRBD1; clone_size: .; j_call: TRBJ2-5; v_call: TRBV29-1; cdr3_nt: TGCAGCGTAGTTTTCGGACAGGTCATACAAGAGACCCAGTACTTC; cdr3_aa: CSVVFGQVIQETQYF
d_call: .; clone_size: few; j_call: TRBJ2-1; v_call: TRBV28; cdr3_nt: TGTGCCAGCAGTTCACTCGGTAGCTCCTACAATGAGCAGTTCTTC; cdr3_aa: CASSSLGSSYNEQFF
d_call: TRBD2; clone_size: .; j_call: TRBJ2-5; v_call: TRBV7-6; cdr3_nt: TGTGCCAGCAGCTTAGCAGTGCCTAGCGGGGGATTAAGGACCCAGTACTTC; cdr3_aa: CASSLAVPSGGLRTQYF
d_call: .; clone_size: .; j_call: TRBJ2-3; v_call: TRBV11-2; cdr3_nt: TGTGCCAGCAGCTTAGCGGGGGAACTCACAGATACGCAGTATTTT; cdr3_aa: CASSLAGELTDTQYF
d_call: .; clone_size: .; j_call: TRBJ2-5; v_call: TRBV25-1; cdr3_nt: TGTGCCAGCAGTTCGGCGGGGTCCCTCGAGACCCAGTACTTC; cdr3_aa: CASSSAGSLETQYF
d_call: .; clone_size: .; j_call: TRBJ2-2; v_call: TRBV18; cdr3_nt: TGTGCCAGCTCACAAGCACTAGCAGTCGGGGAGCTGTTTTTT; cdr3_aa: CASSQALAVGELFF
d_call: .; clone_size: .; j_call: TRBJ1-5; v_call: TRBV3-1/TRBV3-2; cdr3_nt: TGTGCCAGCAGCCCCACAACACATTTT; cdr3_aa: CASSPTTHF
d_call: .; clone_size: few; j_call: TRBJ2-3; v_call: TRBV7-2; cdr3_nt: TGTGCCAGCAGCTTAGCCGGTCCACCAAGTTTCGATACGCAGTATTTT; cdr3_aa: CASSLAGPPSFDTQYF
d_call: .; clone_size: .; j_call: TRBJ2-7; v_call: TRBV6-5; cdr3_nt: TGTGCCAGCAGTTACGAAGGCACAGGTTCCTACGAGCAGTACTTC; cdr3_aa: CASSYEGTGSYEQYF
d_call: .; clone_size: .; j_call: TRBJ2-7; v_call: TRBV5-1; cdr3_nt: TGCGCCAGCAGCTTGGTCCCCAGCAGTGGGGAGCAGTACTTC; cdr3_aa: CASSLVPSSGEQYF
d_call: TRBD1; clone_size: once; j_call: TRBJ2-1; v_call: TRBV2; cdr3_nt: TGTGCCAGCAGTGCTTTCCGGACAGGGGACGGTGAGCAGTTCTTC; cdr3_aa: CASSAFRTGDGEQFF
d_call: TRBD1; clone_size: few; j_call: TRBJ1-4; v_call: TRBV28; cdr3_nt: TGTGCCAGCAGGGGACAGCGGCATGAAAAACTGTTTTTT; cdr3_aa: CASRGQRHEKLFF
d_call: TRBD1; clone_size: .; j_call: TRBJ2-7; v_call: TRBV11-2; cdr3_nt: TGTGCCAGCAGCGCCTTACAGGGGACGATAGCCGACTACGAGCAGTACTTC; cdr3_aa: CASSALQGTIADYEQYF
d_call: .; clone_size: .; j_call: TRBJ1-1; v_call: TRBV28; cdr3_nt: TGTGCCAGCAGTTTAGGAGCGGCTGAAGCTTTCTTT; cdr3_aa: CASSLGAAEAFF
d_call: TRBD2; clone_size: few; j_call: TRBJ2-3; v_call: TRBV7-2; cdr3_nt: TGTGCCAGCAGGGATCAAGCGGGAGCAACAGATACGCAGTATTTT; cdr3_aa: CASRDQAGATDTQYF
d_call: .; clone_size: many; j_call: TRBJ2-3; v_call: TRBV7-2; cdr3_nt: TGTGCCAGCAGCTTAGAGGGCGTGGGAATTACGCAGTATTTT; cdr3_aa: CASSLEGVGITQYF
d_call: TRBD2; clone_size: .; j_call: TRBJ2-7; v_call: TRBV7-2; cdr3_nt: TGTGCCAGCAGCTCTAGCGGCTACGAGCAGTACTTC; cdr3_aa: CASSSSGYEQYF
d_call: .; clone_size: few; j_call: TRBJ1-1; v_call: TRBV20-1; cdr3_nt: TGCAGTGCTAGAGATGAGGGGGAGGCTTTCTTT; cdr3_aa: CSARDEGEAFF
d_call: .; clone_size: many; j_call: TRBJ2-2; v_call: TRBV7-9; cdr3_nt: TGTGCCAGCAGGCGGGGCCCGAACACCGGGGAGCTGTTTTTT; cdr3_aa: CASRRGPNTGELFF
d_call: TRBD1; clone_size: .; j_call: TRBJ1-5; v_call: TRBV2; cdr3_nt: TGTGCCAGCACCAGACAGGGCAGGCAGCCCCAGCATTTT; cdr3_aa: CASTRQGRQPQHF